The 2 T cell receptor beta chains below come from one sample, sequenced in a study of response to subunit inactivated influenza vaccine. Via MiXCR, TCRdb re-called the RT-PCR reads, giving one row per CDR3 protein. The sample lists 500,000 to 550,000 distinct CDR3 sequences, about 7.2% seen once, with around 12% in the top ten. This specimen was PBMCs from blood, taken about 24 months after vaccination. All receptors derive from a man aged 50-75 years who received an inactivated influenza vaccine.

The gene calls are TRBV6-2 or TRBV6-3 and TRBJ1-2; D uncertain. The CDR3 loop spans 11 amino acids. The germline CDR1 and CDR2 sequences are MNHEY and SVGEGT. The ends were cut back, 2 bases at V and 7 bases at J, with 5 bases in the middle. The CDR3: CASSYGPGYTF. In nucleotides, the CDR3 is TGTGCCAGCAGTTACGGCCCTGGCTACACCTTC.

The genes are TRBV12-3 or TRBV12-4 and TRBJ2-7; 7 nucleotides line up with TRBD1. The CDR3 is 13 amino acids. With V trimmed by 7 bases and J by 6 bases, 9 bases remained unmatched. The DNA of the CDR3 is TGTGCCAGCACATTAACAGGGGAACGCGAGCAGTACTTC. It encodes CASTLTGEREQYF.